This T cell receptor (beta chain) was sequenced during a study of cytomegalovirus exposure and HLA in healthy donors (dated 2017 in TCRdb). As for the study more broadly: According to an earlier analysis of 550 to 750 of the donors, some 180 million T cells yielded approximately 120 million unique TCR beta sequences and 276 Gb of sequence data. An early release covering about 600 HLA-typed donors comprised roughly 300 gigabases of sequencing data and around 85 million unique TCR sequences. Among the roughly 390 genotyped donors, more than 70% belonged to the genetic ancestry cluster associated with self-reported Caucasian donors. The study aimed to test whether signatures of past pathogen exposure could be identified by cataloging public T cell receptors. The study profiled the T cell repertoires of 550 to 700 subjects by immunosequencing and related them to cytomegalovirus serostatus. A separate validation cohort of about 110 different subjects was used in addition to the 666-subject first cohort. High-throughput TCR immunosequencing, statistical association of individual TCRs with disease status, and machine learning were combined to predict cytomegalovirus infection status. In a later analysis, previously published TCR beta repertoires from 550 to 750 donors were re-analyzed and high-resolution HLA genotyping was added so that TCR occurrence patterns could be studied. Rather than using new phenotypic data, the later analysis identified candidate immune exposures from TCR beta sequences and from how often those sequences occurred across donors. An earlier analysis of around 640 of the donors used high-throughput TCR beta sequencing to judge whether each TCR beta V gene segment behaved as functional or pseudogenic. Donor age, sex, ethnicity and CMV serostatus were compiled alongside the repertoire data. A later genetic analysis took genome-wide SNP genotypes for about three fifths of the roughly 700 donors and used that subset as a discovery cohort. Every discovery cohort repertoire had been produced on one sequencing platform. Class I and class II HLA loci were covered by the typing at four-digit resolution. The number of donors typed differed by locus, with roughly 620-640 for A, B, C, DRB1 and DQB1, roughly 520 for DQA1, 600 to 610 for DPA1, and some 450 for DPB1. Because of strong linkage in the cohort, five DR-DQ haplotypes were treated as single units for association and clustering. On average, 235,054 unique TCR beta nucleotide sequences were sequenced per donor among fewer than 500 genotyped donors of the cohort, with roughly 18% of those sequences being non-productive.

In total, 600 or so healthy bone marrow donors made up the cohort. Cohort members were all nominally healthy when sampled, although unrecorded immune exposures were likely present. The donor was CMV seronegative and belonged to the group of 352 seronegative cohort members. A peripheral blood sample was collected from each donor, and TCR beta sequencing was performed on peripheral blood mononuclear cells. Genomic DNA was extracted from the blood cell samples with the Qiagen DNeasy Blood Extraction Kit. CDR1 and CDR2 are drawn from the germline V gene: SGHTA, FQGNSA. Its CDR3 holds 13 amino acids, cysteine through phenylalanine. The sequence is cut down to CDR3 DNA, 39 bases in frame from base 1. The V end loses 5 bases and the J end loses 12 bases, and a stretch of 17 bases separates them. Library creation used the immunoSEQ multiplex PCR assay. For the multiplex PCR, a mixture combining 60 forward primers for TCR Vbeta segments and 13 reverse primers for TCR Jbeta segments was used. Amplification of the CDR3 region of rearranged TCR beta genes was performed with a multiplex PCR assay on genomic DNA. Amplified TCR beta libraries were sequenced as 87-base-pair reads on the Illumina HiSeq System. The source study handled its data this way. Across the 700 or so repertoires, a later analysis counted some 81 million unique TCR beta chains, around 11 million of which were shared by at least two donors. Raw reads were error-corrected and collapsed into unique sequences with a nearest-neighbor algorithm that merged closely related sequences to remove PCR and sequencing errors. To assign V, D and J gene segments, CDR3 sequences were aligned to IMGT reference sequences. Each retained sequence needed at least a six-nucleotide match to both a V gene segment and a J gene segment. A rearrangement counted as productive if the CDR3 had no stop codons and remained in frame with V and J, and every other rearrangement counted as non-productive. Following IMGT convention, CDR3 was defined as the stretch from the second conserved V-encoded cysteine up to the conserved J-encoded phenylalanine. The earlier analysis of about 610 of the donors excluded any sequence lacking an unambiguous match to a single V gene segment. An earlier analysis of 500 to 700 of the donors classified V segments as functional when productive rearrangements were above 56.7% and as segregating when the standard deviation between donors was above 5%. A statistical classification framework was built to diagnose cytomegalovirus status from the catalog of TCR beta chain sequences. In a later analysis, V and J genes were assigned by comparing TCR nucleotide sequences against IMGT/GENE-DB human TR gene sequences. A later analysis assigned CDR3 sequences and most-parsimonious VDJ recombination scenarios with the TCRdist pipeline. In a later analysis, every TCR beta chain was defined by the combination of its CDR3 amino acid sequence and its V-gene family, and reads without a unique V-gene family were dropped. In a later analysis, 500 to 700 highly shared, low-generation-probability nucleotide sequences were removed to address suspected cross-contamination and a sequencing artifact. A later analysis calculated a clonal expansion index for each public chain from normalized within-repertoire ranks of inferred template counts. A later analysis computed generation probabilities with a VDJ recombination model fitted to out-of-frame rearrangements, and checked the results against IGoR. In a later analysis, hypergeometric tests were used to score TCR-TCR, TCR-HLA and TCR-CMV co-occurrence, with a repertoire-size bias correction applied to TCR pairs. False discovery rates were estimated in a later analysis by permuting HLA or CMV assignments 20 times. In a later analysis, co-occurring TCRs were grouped with DBSCAN, and TCRdist sequence similarity was added when clustering was performed within HLA-allele-positive subsets. Repertoires with fewer than 30,000 or more than 120,000 public chains, plus five repertoires with anomalous nucleotide sharing, were excluded from co-occurrence clustering. Drawn from immuneACCESS, this table holds only the in-frame rearrangements with V and J called that TCRdb kept. Clones are partly lost; checked studies trace under half to an unresolved V gene and leave the rest unexplained. Clone size and V and J calls were adopted from that table, with D and trimming inferred from the DNA. This sample comprises approximately 150,000 clones, roughly 80% of them detected only once. The biggest ten clones account for roughly 1.6% of the sample.

The research as a whole found: Over 15 rarely observed V segments, including chromosome 9 orphons, were excluded from the earlier analysis of almost 600 of the donors because counts were too low. For the cohort, immune exposure information was limited to CMV serostatus. In a later analysis, over 15,000 TCR beta sequences were associated with specific HLA alleles at a false discovery rate of 0.05. An association between a missense DCLRE1C variant and V-gene and J-gene trimming of TCR beta chains was found in a later genetic analysis and replicated in an independent cohort. A further reported finding was that TCR beta sequences accurately predicted the HLA-A and HLA-B alleles for most subjects in the first cohort. Most TCR sequences were observed very rarely across donors, whereas some public TCRs were present in many individuals. The presence/absence analyses assumed that sequencing depth was roughly uniform across donors, and that assumption may not be true. When HLA alleles, especially DR and DQ, strongly co-occurred, TCR associations were difficult to assign to individual alleles. In both the original and validation cohorts, the classifier was reported to diagnose cytomegalovirus status with high specificity and sensitivity. An earlier analysis of approximately 600 of the donors showed that most TCR beta V segments appeared in productive rearrangements either about 90% or about 30% of the time, which broadly matched IMGT annotations. Three of the identified cytomegalovirus-associated TCR beta chains were confirmed in vitro to be specific for cytomegalovirus antigens. Most CMV-associated TCR beta chains appeared to be HLA-restricted in a later analysis, and the HLA associations seemed to be driven largely by CMV exposure. This cohort had only TCR beta chains sequenced, and the lack of alpha or paired-chain data limited which features could be detected. Because HLA typing was missing for some donors at each locus, association tests included only the typed subset. The authors suggested that the approach could potentially be generalized to other disease states and immunological phenotypes. According to a later genetic analysis, donors in an Asian-associated ancestry cluster had fewer N-insertions in productive TCRs than the roughly 660-donor mean. Correlated functional status among segregating V segments might be attributable to linkage disequilibrium, but an unknown experimental factor could not be ruled out. In a later analysis, the rate of TCR association differed among HLA loci, with DRB1 alleles having the most associated TCRs and HLA-C alleles having the fewest. Several of the top co-occurrence clusters appeared to be linked to parvovirus B19, influenza, CMV and Epstein-Barr virus, according to a later analysis. Some IMGT-functional V segments, including TRBV6-2 and TRBV6-3, could not be distinguished by the 87-base-pair reads and were therefore excluded. A later analysis found that HLA-associated TCR beta chains were more clonally expanded and had lower generation probabilities than equally common non-associated chains. A cluster of highly shared sequence variants was judged likely to represent a technical artifact of the sequencing pipeline. The study listed 150 to 200 TCR beta chains as associated with cytomegalovirus.

Concerning this clone itself: Which antigen it targets is not known. No much larger clone is present one base from it, and per-base qualities are unavailable.

The receptor comes from a female donor in good health and CMV-seronegative. The chain links TRBV7-2 with TRBJ2-1; the D gene is unclear. Sequenced sample: PBMCs. The DNA sequence follows: TGTGCCAGCAGCCCGAGTGGTGAAGGCGGGCAGTTCTTC. Its product reads: CASSPSGEGGQFF. With the rest looked up from the reference TRBV7-2 and TRBJ2-1 genes rather than sequenced, the full variable domain is GAGVSQSPSNKVTEKGKDVELRCDPISGHTALYWYRQSLGQGLEFLIYFQGNSAPDKSGLPSDRFSAERTGGSVSTLTIQRTQQEDSAVYLCASSPSGEGGQFFGPGTRLTVL.